Listed below are T cell receptor beta chains from one sample, sequenced in a study of regulatory T cells in long-lasting Graves disease. Via MiXCR, TCRdb re-called the multiplex PCR reads, giving one row per CDR3 protein. The sample comprises hundreds of thousands of distinct CDR3 sequences, more than 15% of which are singletons, and about 11% rests with the top ten. This sample also appeared in a second study, on T cells in Graves' hyperthyroidism and ophthalmopathy.

This specimen was peripheral blood mononuclear cells (PBMCs), taken at new diagnosis, from a patient treated with antithyroid drugs. Receptors originate from a man younger than 35 with Graves disease. CDR3s include the opening cysteine and the closing phenylalanine or tryptophan. The order of the fields is clone size, J gene, D gene, V gene, CDR3 protein, CDR3 DNA. D genes are given only for firm matches. The size field is filled for only some rows; it gives once, few, many or a size class.

many TRBJ2-5 TRBD1 TRBV2 CASRRTGQETQYF TGTGCCAGCCGCAGGACAGGGCAAGAGACCCAGTACTTC
many TRBJ2-7 NA TRBV7-2 CASSARSSYEQYF TGTGCCAGCAGCGCCCGATCTTCCTACGAGCAGTACTTC
many TRBJ1-1 TRBD1 TRBV6-1 CASSPDRGNTEAFF TGCGCCAGCAGCCCGGACAGGGGGAACACTGAAGCTTTCTTT
NA TRBJ2-1 TRBD2 TRBV6-2/TRBV6-3 CASSSGLAAGNEQFF TGTGCCAGCAGCTCGGGACTAGCGGCTGGGAATGAGCAGTTCTTC
NA TRBJ1-1 TRBD1 TRBV28 CASSIWAGGFNTEAFF TGTGCCAGCAGTATATGGGCAGGGGGTTTTAACACTGAAGCTTTCTTT
many TRBJ2-1 TRBD1 TRBV28 CASSFHPGQGEDEQFF TGTGCCAGCAGTTTTCATCCGGGACAGGGGGAGGATGAGCAGTTCTTC
many TRBJ1-5 NA TRBV2 CASSEGEYSNQPQHF TGTGCCAGCAGTGAAGGGGAGTATAGCAATCAGCCCCAGCATTTT
many TRBJ2-7 TRBD2 TRBV7-9 CASRSGGSYEQYF TGTGCCAGCAGAAGCGGGGGTTCCTACGAGCAGTACTTC
many TRBJ2-1 NA TRBV12-3/TRBV12-4 CASSWASVHNEQFF TGTGCCAGCAGTTGGGCTAGCGTCCACAATGAGCAGTTCTTC
many TRBJ2-5 NA TRBV20-1 CSAPTDQETQYF TGCAGTGCGCCGACTGATCAAGAGACCCAGTACTTC
few TRBJ1-5 NA TRBV28 CASSLRQVNQPQHF TGTGCCAGCAGTCTTCGACAGGTGAATCAGCCCCAGCATTTT
many TRBJ2-7 NA TRBV6-1 CASSSGGLNYEQYF TGTGCCAGCAGCAGCGGCGGGCTCAACTACGAGCAGTACTTC
NA TRBJ1-5 NA TRBV19 CASSIFDQPQHF TGTGCCAGTAGTATATTCGATCAGCCCCAGCATTTT
many TRBJ2-7 NA TRBV6-5 CASSYLGSGNEQYF TGTGCCAGCAGTTACCTGGGTTCTGGGAACGAGCAGTACTTC
many TRBJ2-3 NA TRBV27 CASSLSLGFNTDTQYF TGTGCCAGCAGTTTATCGTTGGGATTCAACACAGATACGCAGTATTTT
NA TRBJ2-1 NA TRBV9 CASSAATAGILPYNEQFF TGTGCCAGCAGCGCAGCTACTGCGGGTATACTCCCCTACAATGAGCAGTTCTTC
few TRBJ2-1 TRBD1 TRBV20-1 CSAQTGGYEQFF TGCAGTGCCCAGACAGGGGGCTATGAGCAGTTCTTC
many TRBJ2-7 NA TRBV28 CASSYSERTSYEQYF TGTGCCAGCAGTTATAGCGAAAGAACCTCCTACGAGCAGTACTTC
NA TRBJ2-3 TRBD2 TRBV6-1 CASRLLAADTQYF TGTGCCAGCAGATTACTAGCGGCTGATACGCAGTATTTT
NA TRBJ1-5 NA TRBV9 CASSLGTSPNQPQHF TGTGCCAGCAGCCTGGGGACATCACCAAATCAGCCCCAGCATTTT
many TRBJ2-7 TRBD2 TRBV20-1 CSARGTSVNEQYF TGCAGTGCCCGGGGGACTAGTGTCAACGAGCAGTACTTC
many TRBJ2-3 NA TRBV11-1 CASSLVAGRVGTDTQYF TGTGCCAGCAGCTTAGTAGCCGGGAGAGTCGGCACAGATACGCAGTATTTT
NA TRBJ1-1 NA TRBV4-1 CASSPPDGGTEAFF TGCGCCAGCAGCCCTCCTGATGGGGGCACTGAAGCTTTCTTT
NA TRBJ1-4 TRBD1 TRBV5-7 CASSPGDRGNRWSEKLFF TGTGCCAGCAGCCCTGGGGACAGGGGAAATCGATGGAGTGAAAAACTGTTTTTT
few TRBJ2-5 TRBD1 TRBV6-1 CASRNRDRLVGTQYF TGTGCCAGCAGGAACCGGGACAGGTTGGTGGGGACCCAGTACTTC
many TRBJ2-1 NA TRBV27 CASSPVPTNEQFF TGTGCCAGCAGTCCAGTCCCCACAAATGAGCAGTTCTTC
few TRBJ1-5 TRBD1 TRBV6-1 CASSEELGQGQPQHF TGTGCCAGCAGTGAAGAGTTAGGACAGGGACAGCCCCAGCATTTT
NA TRBJ2-1 TRBD2 TRBV9 CASSVGGRRLAGSYNEQFF TGTGCCAGCAGCGTAGGAGGTAGGAGACTAGCCGGATCCTACAATGAGCAGTTCTTC
many TRBJ2-3 TRBD2 TRBV28 CASSLRRTSGTDTQYF TGTGCCAGCAGTTTGCGGAGGACTAGCGGCACAGATACGCAGTATTTT
few TRBJ1-2 NA TRBV25-1 CASSPPGGRVNGYTF TGTGCCAGCAGTCCCCCGGGGGGCAGGGTCAATGGCTACACCTTC
many TRBJ2-7 TRBD2 TRBV7-9 CASSPNSGRTFHEQYF TGTGCCAGCAGCCCAAATAGCGGGAGGACCTTCCACGAGCAGTACTTC
many TRBJ1-1 NA TRBV5-1 CASSAGPGTEAFF TGCGCCAGCAGCGCGGGACCCGGGACTGAAGCTTTCTTT
few TRBJ2-1 TRBD1 TRBV13 CASSIRGLNEQFF TGTGCCAGCAGCATCAGGGGGCTAAATGAGCAGTTCTTC
many TRBJ2-7 TRBD1 TRBV12-3/TRBV12-4 CASSFDRAGGSPYEQYF TGTGCCAGCAGTTTTGACAGGGCTGGGGGTTCTCCCTACGAGCAGTACTTC
many TRBJ2-7 TRBD2 TRBV20-1 CSGNGRQSSYEQYF TGCAGTGGGAACGGGAGGCAAAGCTCCTACGAGCAGTACTTC
few TRBJ1-4 NA TRBV6-9 CASSYGLPPEKLFF TGTGCCAGCAGTTATGGGCTTCCCCCCGAAAAACTGTTTTTT
many TRBJ2-1 NA TRBV7-3 CASSSDYRRGEQFF TGTGCCAGCAGCTCCGACTATCGTAGGGGTGAGCAGTTCTTC
NA TRBJ2-3 TRBD2 TRBV20-1 CSARPYSGAPTDTQYF TGCAGTGCTAGACCATATAGCGGGGCCCCCACAGATACGCAGTATTTT
NA TRBJ2-7 TRBD1 TRBV29-1 CSVEISGQGAEQYF TGCAGCGTTGAAATCTCGGGACAGGGGGCCGAGCAGTACTTC
NA TRBJ1-2 TRBD1 TRBV5-5 CASSNGGGTGGLGYTF TGTGCCAGCTCCAACGGTGGTGGGACAGGGGGCCTTGGCTACACCTTC
many TRBJ1-1 NA TRBV30 CAWLPPGPMNTEAFF TGTGCCTGGCTACCTCCGGGGCCCATGAACACTGAAGCTTTCTTT
few TRBJ1-3 NA TRBV18 CASSPQGKGNTIYF TGTGCCAGCTCACCGCAGGGGAAAGGGAACACCATATATTTT
many TRBJ1-4 TRBD1 TRBV7-2 CASSLRTGFNEKLFF TGTGCCAGCAGCCTAAGGACAGGGTTTAATGAAAAACTGTTTTTT
NA TRBJ2-7 NA TRBV7-9 CASSQVDPTGRPAYEQYF TGTGCCAGCAGCCAAGTCGACCCCACGGGGCGGCCTGCCTACGAGCAGTACTTC
NA TRBJ2-7 NA TRBV11-2 CASSRDRTLNVKQYF TGTGCCAGCAGCCGCGACAGGACTCTTAATGTCAAGCAGTACTTC
many TRBJ2-5 TRBD2 TRBV20-1 CSAHKRGWGETQYF TGCAGTGCTCACAAGCGGGGATGGGGAGAGACCCAGTACTTC
NA TRBJ2-7 NA TRBV5-1 CASRLSGPSHEQYF TGCGCCAGCAGACTAAGCGGACCAAGCCACGAGCAGTACTTC
NA TRBJ1-4 NA TRBV24-1 CATSDPGVGEKLFF TGTGCCACCAGTGACCCGGGGGTCGGTGAAAAACTGTTTTTT
once TRBJ1-3 TRBD1 TRBV5-1 CASSLGTGGQAGNTIYF TGCGCCAGCAGCTTGGGAACAGGGGGTCAAGCCGGAAACACCATATATTTT
NA TRBJ2-2 NA TRBV4-1 CATRGGELFF TGCGCCACCCGGGGCGGGGAGCTGTTTTTT
many TRBJ2-7 TRBD2 TRBV7-3 CASSPTGGTASYEQYF TGTGCCAGCAGCCCAACCGGGGGGACGGCCTCCTACGAGCAGTACTTC
few TRBJ1-5 NA TRBV11-3 CASSLDTPKWSNQPQHF TGTGCCAGCAGCTTAGATACCCCGAAGTGGAGCAATCAGCCCCAGCATTTT
NA TRBJ2-3 NA TRBV7-9 CASSLARGSGTDTQYF TGTGCCAGCAGCTTGGCACGGGGGTCGGGCACAGATACGCAGTATTTT